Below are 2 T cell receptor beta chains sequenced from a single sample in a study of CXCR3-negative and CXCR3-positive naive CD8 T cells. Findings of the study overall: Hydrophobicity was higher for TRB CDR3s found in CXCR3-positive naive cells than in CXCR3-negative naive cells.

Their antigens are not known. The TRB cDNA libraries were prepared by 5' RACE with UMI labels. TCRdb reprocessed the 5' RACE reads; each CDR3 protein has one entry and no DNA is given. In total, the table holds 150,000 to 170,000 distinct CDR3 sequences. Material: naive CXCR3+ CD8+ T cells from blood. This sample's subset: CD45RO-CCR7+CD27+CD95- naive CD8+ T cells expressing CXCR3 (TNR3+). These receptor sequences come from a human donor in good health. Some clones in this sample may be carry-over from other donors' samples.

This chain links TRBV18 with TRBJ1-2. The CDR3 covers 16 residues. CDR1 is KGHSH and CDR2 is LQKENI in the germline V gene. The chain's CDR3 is CASSLAAGPSTYGYTF.

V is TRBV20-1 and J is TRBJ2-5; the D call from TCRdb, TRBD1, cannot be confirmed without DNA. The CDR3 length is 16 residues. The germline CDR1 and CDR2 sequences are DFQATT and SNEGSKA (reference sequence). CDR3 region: CSARDPGGYFQETQYF.